Detailed here is one TCR beta chain. What antigen it recognizes has not been identified. The record has no base qualities; no much larger clone is one base away. These data belong to a study of breast tumors, draining lymph nodes, adjacent tissues (dated by TCRdb to the mid-2010s). Some background on the complete study: In breast cancer patients, the study compared the TCR beta repertoires of tumor, adjacent nontumor tissue and axillary lymph nodes. In human breast cancer, the study set out to evaluate how tumor, surrounding tissue and draining lymph node repertoires relate to one another and whether T cells may move between these sites. What the work shows at the level of the full study, not this receptor alone: Tumor and nontumor tissue repertoires were significantly more similar in luminal-like than in basal-like breast cancer. The conclusion that tumor T cells originate in lymph nodes was presented as consistent with a hypothesis rather than as directly demonstrated. Tumor T-cell repertoires showed less diversity than lymph node repertoires and more diversity than nontumor tissue repertoires, and tumor T-cell repertoires showed preferential V and J gene usage. The data were considered consistent with most tumor T cells being derived from the lymph node and subsequently expanding within tumor tissue.

Trimming at the junction amounts to 3 bases on V and 8 bases on J, and the germline ends lie 13 bases apart. Counted from cysteine to phenylalanine, this CDR3 has 13 amino acids. This entry keeps only the CDR3 DNA: 39 bases, framed from base 1. The CDR1 and CDR2 encoded by the germline V gene are SGHDN and FVKESK. Sequenced on an Illumina HiSeq 2000. Multiplex PCR amplification was used to generate the TCR beta chain libraries. The amplified TCR beta chain products were analyzed by high-throughput sequencing. Clones were called with MiXCR by TCRdb after fastp trimmed the public reads at Q25, and only in-frame beta chains were retained. Under each unique CDR3 protein, matching rows form one entry showing the most common genes and DNA. Within this sample are 270,000 or so distinct CDR3 sequences, with 30% to 35% of them counted one time only. More than 1% of the sample lies in the top ten. Lymph node samples were obtained from the axillary draining lymph nodes of breast cancer patients.

Sequences were obtained from axillary lymph node tissue. The sequence derives from a female donor with breast cancer. Some clones in this sample may be carry-over from other donors' samples. The chain is assembled from TRBV14 and TRBJ1-2, with no confident D gene call. The nucleotides are TGTGCCAGCAGCCAGAACCTCCTGTGGGGCTACACCTTC. The translation is CASSQNLLWGYTF.